Detailed here is one T cell receptor beta chain. As yet, its antigen is unknown. This entry is derived from a study of cytomegalovirus exposure and HLA in healthy donors. Some clones are missing from TCRdb's copy, which holds only in-frame ones; the method was immunoSEQ multiplex PCR. The sample lists 200,000 to 250,000 clones, 65% to 85% occurring once. The study, taken as a whole, reports: The study put 150 to 200 TCR beta chains on its list as cytomegalovirus-associated.

The germline V gene encodes CDR1 SGHRS and CDR2 YFSETQ. The CDR3 runs to 18 residues. The V segment lost 3 bases and the J segment 3 bases; nucleotides outside the gene matches: 9. The receptor's source is a woman aged 25 to 39 in good health and CMV-seropositive. The rearrangement links TRBV5-1 to TRBJ2-3; 14 nucleotides line up with TRBD2. The source material was PBMCs. The CDR3 DNA reads as TGCGCCAGCAGCTCCCTGACTAGCGGGAGGGCCATTACAGATACGCAGTATTTT. It translates to CASSSLTSGRAITDTQYF.